This TCR beta chain was identified during a study of cytomegalovirus exposure and HLA in healthy donors. With 1 base removed from V and 2 bases from J, the gap between germline ends came to 15 bases. Germline V gives CDR1 GTSNPN, CDR2 SVGIG (reference sequence). The CDR3 is made up of 16 amino acids. PCR involved 60 Vbeta and 13 Jbeta primers. Here immunoSEQ multiplex PCR was the method, and the copy in TCRdb shows in-frame clones only, minus some. The data hold some 210,000 clones, with over 75% observed a single time. The sequence derives from a woman between 45 and 65 years old in good health and CMV-seropositive. Material for sequencing was PBMCs. The chain has TRBV30 and TRBJ1-3; D is unresolved. CDR3 DNA: TGTGCCTGGAGTGCTCTCGGGTCTGGAGCTGGAAACACCATATATTTT. It translates to CAWSALGSGAGNTIYF.